The clone carrying this T cell receptor beta chain was found a few times. Its antigen is undetermined. These data come from a study of T cells after yellow fever vaccination. Overall study results and limits: A weaker secondary response peaked on day 5, the primary on day 15. It was a small share of clonotypes that appeared in both CD4 and CD8 compartments.

A process of 5'RACE template switching, which added a universal primer site and UMIs, was used to make TCR cDNA. TCRdb reprocessed the 5' RACE reads via MiXCR and lists one record per CDR3 protein. The sample yields almost 600,000 distinct CDR3 sequences, 13% seen once. The length of the CDR3 is 14 residues. The J segment lost 1 base and the V segment lost 5 bases, leaving 5 bases of the junction unmatched. Germline V gene data show CDR1 as MNHEY and CDR2 as SMNVEV (reference sequence). The receptor comes from a man aged 25-45 years who received the YFV17D yellow fever vaccine. The sample here was PBMCs, taken on the day of the yellow fever booster vaccination. V usage is TRBV27 and J usage is TRBJ2-7; TRBD1 aligns across 7 bases. The CDR3 here is CASSTRDSSYEQYF. The CDR3 nucleotides are TGTGCCAGCAGTACCCGGGACAGTTCCTACGAGCAGTACTTC.